These 3 T cell receptor beta chains originate from one sample sequenced in a study of cytomegalovirus exposure and HLA in healthy donors. Amplification used 60 Vbeta primers and 13 Jbeta primers. The protocol was immunoSEQ multiplex PCR, while the TCRdb copy is restricted to in-frame clones and leaves out a portion. The listing records 150,000 to 250,000 clones. Material: PBMCs. All receptors derive from a boy under 18 in good health and CMV-seronegative.

The chain carries TRBV7-2 and TRBJ2-5; TRBD2 agrees at 9 bases. In germline, CDR1 is SGHTA, CDR2 FQGNSA. With 5 bases clipped from V and 5 bases from J, the junction kept 3 bases outside the gene matches. The CDR3 sequence is 13 residues long. The CDR3 DNA reads TGTGCCAGCAGCGCGGGACTAGCTGAGACCCAGTACTTC. This translates into CASSAGLAETQYF.

Note on this clone: One end of the junction fails to match germline, which may point to a read error. J is TRBJ2-3 and V is TRBV5-4; 8 bases fit TRBD2. This CDR3 region has 17 residues. CDR1 and CDR2 (germline): SGHNT, YYREEE (reference sequence). CDR3 sequence (DNA): TGTGCCAGCAGCACCCCGGGACTAGTCTTTTCCACAGGTACGCAGTATTTT. Translating it yields CASSTPGLVFSTGTQYF.

This chain links TRBV14 with TRBJ1-1; 8 positions match TRBD1. The CDR3 sequence is 16 residues long. The junction had 10 bases not matched to a gene; V was cut back by 5 bases and J by 2 bases. Germline lookup yields CDR1 SGHDN and CDR2 FVKESK. The CDR3 nucleotides read TGTGCCAGCAGCACCGGCGGGCAGGGGGCAAACACTGAAGCTTTCTTT. Translation gives CASSTGGQGANTEAFF.